Presented here are 25 T cell receptor beta chains from one specimen sequenced in a study of T cell responses to AZD1222 COVID-19 vaccine. Clones were read by immunoSEQ multiplex PCR, and TCRdb kept only the in-frame ones, dropping some. In the table there are over 150,000 clones, approximately 86% of which are singletons. The source was peripheral blood, collected on day 0 of AZD1222 vaccination. These receptors all stem from an adult in good health.

The chain uses TRBV9 and TRBJ1-6, with 7 bases identical to TRBD1. The germline gives CDR1 SGDLS, CDR2 YYNGEE. J gave up 0 bases and V 2 bases, and 2 bases lay outside the gene matches. The CDR3 runs 16 residues. The CDR3 protein is CASSVTGSSYNSPLHF. The CDR3 bases are TGTGCCAGCAGCGTGACAGGGAGCTCCTATAATTCACCCCTCCACTTT.

This clone was detected a few times. This chain joins TRBV5-1 and TRBJ1-3; D is uncertain. Germline V gene sequence: CDR1 SGHRS, CDR2 YFSETQ. CDR3 length: 16 amino acids. Trimming pared 0 bases from V and 0 bases from J, leaving 10 bases between. This CDR3 is CASSLGWPPSGNTIYF. CDR3 DNA: TGCGCCAGCAGCTTGGGGTGGCCCCCCTCTGGAAACACCATATATTTT.

This clone turned up a few times. V and J are TRBV6-5 and TRBJ1-2; D perhaps matches TRBD1 (5 bases). Trimming shortened V by 7 bases and J by 4 bases, and 13 bases separated the two germline ends. CDR1 and CDR2 (germline): MNHEY, SVGAGI. This CDR3 contains 13 residues. The CDR3 coding sequence is TGTGCCAGCACCCGGGGACTATTCTATGGCTACACCTTC. Its translation is CASTRGLFYGYTF.

The chain links TRBV6-5 to TRBJ2-7, with 10 bases identical to TRBD1. Germline lookup yields CDR1 MNHEY and CDR2 SVGAGI. The CDR3 runs to 14 residues. The junction had 5 bases not matched to a gene; V was cut back by 6 bases and J by 3 bases. The chain's CDR3 is CASSWDRGNYEQYF. DNA of the CDR3: TGTGCCAGCAGCTGGGACAGGGGAAACTACGAGCAGTACTTC.

The rearrangement links TRBV30 to TRBJ2-5, with a possible D match to TRBD1 (5 bases). Germline loops: CDR1 GTSNPN, CDR2 SVGIG (reference sequence). V lost 7 bases and J 4 bases, leaving 16 bases between the germline ends. This CDR3 is 13 amino acids long. In nucleotides, the CDR3 is TGTGCCTTCTACCCCCAGGGTCTAGAGACCCAGTACTTC. This gives the protein CAFYPQGLETQYF.

CDR3 bases: TGTGCCAGCAGGGTAGAAATAGCGGGAGGACCCGAAGATACGCAGTATTTT. Residues: CASRVEIAGGPEDTQYF. The chain employs TRBV11-2 and TRBJ2-3; 10 bases fit TRBD2. This CDR3 has 17 amino acids. Trimming removed 6 bases from V and 5 bases from J; junction bases left unmatched: 14. Per the germline V gene, CDR1 is SGHAT and CDR2 is FQNNGV. The variable domain in full, with the rest retrieved from reference TRBV11-2 and TRBJ2-3, is EAGVAQSPRYKIIEKRQSVAFWCNPISGHATLYWYQQILGQGPKLLIQFQNNGVVDDSQLPKDRFSAERLKGVDSTLKIQPAKLEDSAVYLCASRVEIAGGPEDTQYFGPGTRLTVL.

The chain combines TRBV5-1 with TRBJ1-5; D is possibly TRBD1 (6 bases). The V gene lost 2 bases and the J gene lost 1 base, with 10 bases spanning the gap. There are 15 residues in the CDR3. From germline, CDR1 is SGHRS and CDR2 YFSETQ. The CDR3 bases are TGCGCCAGCAGCTTCTCGGACAGAAGCAATCAGCCCCAGCATTTT. It is translated as CASSFSDRSNQPQHF.

The chain couples TRBV12-3 or TRBV12-4 to TRBJ2-5; TRBD2 is a possible D gene (5 bases). This CDR3 contains 12 residues. V shed 8 bases and J shed 5 bases, with 12 bases lying between them. The CDR3 DNA follows: TGTGCCAGCTCGCGCGGGCGGGAGACCCAGTACTTC. Translating gives CASSRGRETQYF.

This rearrangement joins TRBV21-1 to TRBJ2-2; the listed D gene, TRBD2, was not tested against the DNA. TRBV21-1 is marked as a pseudogene. The CDR3 sequence is 13 residues long. The CDR3 is CAKPGGNTGELFF. The CDR3 DNA is TGTGCCAAGCCGGGGGGGAACACCGGGGAGCTGTTTTTT.

J is TRBJ1-1 and V is TRBV27; tentative D call: TRBD1 (5 bases). Germline loops: CDR1 MNHEY, CDR2 SMNVEV (reference sequence). V was shortened by 4 bases and J by 10 bases, with 22 bases between the two germline ends. The CDR3 covers 15 residues. CDR3 loop: CASSSSGTSPRGAFF. The DNA of the CDR3 is TGTGCCAGCAGTTCTTCCGGGACTTCTCCACGAGGAGCTTTCTTT.

The gene calls are TRBV6-4 and TRBJ1-2; D might be TRBD1 (6 bases). V dropped 0 bases and J dropped 3 bases, with 11 bases sitting between them. The CDR3 runs 15 residues. Germline V gene sequence: CDR1 MRHNA, CDR2 SNTAGT. In DNA form, the CDR3 reads TGTGCCAGCAGTGACTCCGCAGGGGTCGACTATGGCTACACCTTC. This translates into CASSDSAGVDYGYTF.

The V and J genes are TRBV11-1 and TRBJ1-1; D is perhaps TRBD1 (5 bases). V was clipped by 2 bases and J by 4 bases, with 14 bases between them. CDR3 length: 15 residues. Per germline, CDR1 SGHAT and CDR2 FQDESV (reference sequence). For the CDR3, the DNA is TGTGCCAGCAGCTTATGGTCTATGGGGGGCACTGAAGCTTTCTTT. Translated: CASSLWSMGGTEAFF.

The CDR3 region has the DNA TGTGCCAGCAGCTTAGTAGCGGGAGGGCTGGGGGAGCAGTTCTTC. Amino acids: CASSLVAGGLGEQFF. V and J are TRBV7-8 and TRBJ2-1, with TRBD2 matching over 11 bases. Unmatched junction bases numbered 6, after V lost 1 base and J lost 10 bases. In germline, CDR1 is SGHVS, CDR2 FQNEAQ. This CDR3 has 15 amino acids.

The genes are TRBV18 and TRBJ1-3; D unresolved. Germline lookup yields CDR1 KGHSH and CDR2 LQKENI. This CDR3 has 16 amino acids. V shed 1 base and J shed 2 bases, with 12 bases lying between them. CDR3 amino acids: CASSPLEGSTGNTIYF. In nucleotides, the CDR3 is TGTGCCAGCTCACCACTTGAGGGTTCGACTGGAAACACCATATATTTT.

Only one count was recorded for this clone. The V gene is TRBV3-1 (or the pseudogene TRBV3-2), the J gene TRBJ1-1; D perhaps matches TRBD1 (5 bases). The CDR3 has 14 amino acids. V was trimmed by 3 bases and J by 2 bases, leaving 10 bases between them. Looked up from germline, CDR1 is LGHDT and CDR2 is YNNKEL (reference sequence). The CDR3 bases are TGTGCCAGCAGCCAGGGGGGGTATAACACTGAAGCTTTCTTT. Its translation is CASSQGGYNTEAFF.

This chain links TRBV7-8 with TRBJ2-7, with 7 bases lining up with TRBD1. Germline V gives CDR1 SGHVS, CDR2 FQNEAQ. The CDR3 spans 15 residues. Trimming removed 8 bases from V and 0 bases from J; junction bases left unmatched: 10. The CDR3 coding sequence is TGTGCCAGCTCAACACAGACAGGGAGCTCCTACGAGCAGTACTTC. It yields the protein CASSTQTGSSYEQYF.

This chain uses TRBV11-2 with TRBJ1-2; D gene uncertain. The CDR3 spans 14 residues. The germline V gene has CDR1 SGHAT and CDR2 FQNNGV. Trimming removed 5 bases from V and 4 bases from J, with 14 bases in between. CDR3 loop: CASSPRNSFYGYTF. The DNA for the CDR3 is TGTGCCAGCAGCCCACGGAACAGCTTCTATGGCTACACCTTC.

This chain uses TRBV4-1 with TRBJ1-6; TRBD1 is a possible D gene (5 bases). V dropped 2 bases and J dropped 10 bases, with 30 bases sitting between them. This CDR3 spans 20 amino acids. Germline CDR1 MGHRA, CDR2 YSYEKL. As DNA, the CDR3 is TGCGCCAGCAGCCAAACTCAAACCGGGACTCGGGGTACTATATCCTCACCCCTCCACTTT. Its protein is CASSQTQTGTRGTISSPLHF.

This clone has only a few counts. V and J are TRBV6-5 and TRBJ1-4; TRBD1 is a possible D gene (6 bases). V shed 1 base and J shed 10 bases, with 10 bases lying between them. The CDR3 loop spans 13 amino acids. Germline assignment: CDR1 MNHEY and CDR2 SVGAGI. CDR3 residues: CASSYWTEGKLFF. The CDR3 nucleotides read TGTGCCAGCAGTTACTGGACAGAAGGAAAACTGTTTTTT.

The chain links TRBV5-5 to TRBJ2-2, with 9 bases fitting TRBD1. The CDR3 runs 16 residues. Trimming at V came to 4 bases and at J to 3 bases, leaving 7 bases not matched to a gene. Germline V gives CDR1 SGHKS, CDR2 YYEKEE (reference sequence). CDR3 loop: CASSRTGAVDTGELFF. DNA of the CDR3: TGTGCCAGCAGCCGGACAGGGGCGGTTGACACCGGGGAGCTGTTTTTT.

The chain carries TRBV28 and TRBJ2-3, with D uncertain. Germline CDR1 reads MDHEN; CDR2 reads SYDVKM. The CDR3 sequence is 14 residues long. Trimming took 2 bases from V and 6 from J, leaving 12 bases between them. The CDR3 bases are TGTGCCAGCAGTTTAGCGCTACATGGGGATACGCAGTATTTT. It translates to CASSLALHGDTQYF.

The gene calls are TRBV30 and TRBJ2-5; D perhaps matches TRBD1 (6 bases). CDR3 length: 14 residues. Germline assignment: CDR1 GTSNPN and CDR2 SVGIG (reference sequence). Trimming removed 3 bases from V and 5 bases from J, with 16 bases in between. Written as DNA, the CDR3 is TGTGCCTGGAGAGTTCCGAAAAGGGGGGAGACCCAGTACTTC. This sequence encodes CAWRVPKRGETQYF.

This chain links TRBV28 with TRBJ2-7; 11 bases agree with TRBD1. J gave up 3 bases and V 3 bases, and 7 bases lay outside the gene matches. CDR3 length: 16 amino acids. Germline CDR1 and CDR2: MDHEN and SYDVKM. The CDR3 DNA reads TGTGCCAGCAGTTTCTCCGGGACAGGGGGGTTCTACGAGCAGTACTTC. Translation gives CASSFSGTGGFYEQYF.

The rearrangement joins TRBV6-5 to TRBJ1-2; D is ambiguous. Germline CDR1 MNHEY, CDR2 SVGAGI. The V end lost 9 bases, the J end lost 8 bases, and 16 bases lay between the germline ends. The CDR3 loop spans 12 amino acids. This CDR3 reads CASYRPGMGYTF. The DNA of the CDR3 is TGTGCCAGTTACCGACCTGGAATGGGCTACACCTTC.

The chain employs TRBV6-5 and TRBJ1-4; D may be TRBD1 (5 bases). Per the germline V gene, CDR1 is MNHEY and CDR2 is SVGAGI. Trimming took 5 bases from V and 0 from J, leaving 10 bases between them. This CDR3 region has 15 residues. The chain's CDR3 is CASSIDRATNEKLFF. The CDR3 nucleotides read TGTGCCAGCAGTATTGACAGAGCAACTAATGAAAAACTGTTTTTT.